This TCR beta chain was profiled in a study of cytomegalovirus exposure and HLA in healthy donors. Study-level background: Genotyping of 430 or so donors showed that approximately 83% belonged to the Caucasian-associated ancestry cluster. Study outcomes and limitations: In a later analysis, TCR beta V- and J-gene trimming showed a link to a missense DCLRE1C variant.

Primers for the PCR totalled 60 Vbeta and 13 Jbeta. Sequencing was performed with immunoSEQ multiplex PCR; in TCRdb, only in-frame clones are kept and a portion is missing. The table includes approximately 85,000 clones, around 80% detected once. Regarding this clone: Its antigen is unidentified.

Though nominally healthy at sampling, donors likely had unrecorded immune exposures. The germline CDR1 and CDR2 sequences are SEHNR and FQNEAQ (reference sequence). V lost 5 bases and J 4 bases, leaving 12 bases between the germline ends. There are 13 residues in the CDR3. This chain connects TRBV7-9 to TRBJ2-7; D might be TRBD2 (5 bases). The sample taken for sequencing was PBMCs. The source of this sequence is a man aged 45 to 65 in good health and CMV-seropositive. The CDR3 bases are TGTGCCAGCAGCCGGAGCGGAACGTACGAGCAGTACTTC. Translation gives CASSRSGTYEQYF. Drawing the rest from reference TRBV7-9 and TRBJ2-7, the complete variable domain is DTGVSQNPRHKITKRGQNVTFRCDPISEHNRLYWYRQTLGQGPEFLTYFQNEAQLEKSRLLSDRFSAERPKGSFSTLEIQRTEQGDSAMYLCASSRSGTYEQYFGPGTRLTVT.